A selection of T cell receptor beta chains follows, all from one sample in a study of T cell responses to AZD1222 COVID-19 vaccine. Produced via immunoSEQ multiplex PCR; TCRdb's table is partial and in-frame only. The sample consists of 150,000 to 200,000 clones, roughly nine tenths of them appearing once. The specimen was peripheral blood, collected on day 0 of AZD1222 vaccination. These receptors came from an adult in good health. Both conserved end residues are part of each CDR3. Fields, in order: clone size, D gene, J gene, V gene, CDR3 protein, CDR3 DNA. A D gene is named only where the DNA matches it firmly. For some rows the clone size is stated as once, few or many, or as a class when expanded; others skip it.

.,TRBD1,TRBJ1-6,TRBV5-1,CASSPERQGPNSPLHF,TGCGCCAGCAGCCCCGAACGACAGGGCCCTAATTCACCCCTCCACTTT
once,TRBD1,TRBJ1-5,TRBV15,CATSRDLEFIDRGGNQPQHF,TGTGCCACCAGCAGAGACCTGGAGTTCATTGACAGGGGCGGCAATCAGCCCCAGCATTTT
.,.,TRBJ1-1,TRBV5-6,CASSLAGNTEAFF,TGTGCCAGCAGCTTAGCCGGCAACACTGAAGCTTTCTTT
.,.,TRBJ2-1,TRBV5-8,CASSQLRQKLGSEQFF,TGTGCCAGCAGCCAGCTGAGACAAAAGTTAGGGTCTGAGCAGTTCTTC
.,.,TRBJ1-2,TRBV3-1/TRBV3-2,CASSQTGLQDYTF,TGTGCCAGCAGCCAAACGGGACTCCAAGACTACACCTTC
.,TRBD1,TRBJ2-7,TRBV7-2,CASSSDRGIYEQYF,TGTGCCAGCAGCTCGGACAGGGGCATCTACGAGCAGTACTTC
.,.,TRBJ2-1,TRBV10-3,CAISESEGALYNEQFF,TGTGCCATCAGTGAGTCGGAGGGCGCGCTATACAATGAGCAGTTCTTC
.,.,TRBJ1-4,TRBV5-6,CASSRAATNEKLFF,TGTGCCAGCTCCCGAGCAGCAACTAATGAAAAACTGTTTTTT
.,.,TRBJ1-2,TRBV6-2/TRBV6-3,CASSYYQGSSYGYTF,TGTGCCAGCAGTTACTATCAGGGCAGCAGCTATGGCTACACCTTC
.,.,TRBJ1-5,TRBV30,CAWSVKGSNQPQHF,TGTGCCTGGAGTGTAAAAGGAAGCAATCAGCCCCAGCATTTT
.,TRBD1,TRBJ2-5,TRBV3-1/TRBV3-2,CASSLKDRVQETQYF,TGTGCCAGCAGCCTAAAGGACAGGGTCCAAGAGACCCAGTACTTC
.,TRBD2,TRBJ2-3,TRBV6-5,CASRKTSGITDTQYF,TGTGCCAGCAGGAAGACTAGCGGTATCACAGATACGCAGTATTTT
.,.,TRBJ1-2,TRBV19,CASSHRGPDGYTF,TGTGCCAGTAGCCATCGGGGCCCGGATGGCTACACCTTC
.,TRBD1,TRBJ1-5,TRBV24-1,CATSVPTGSRGNNQPQHF,TGTGCCACCAGTGTCCCAACCGGCTCCAGGGGGAACAATCAGCCCCAGCATTTT
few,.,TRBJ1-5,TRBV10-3,CAIKNGVGNNQPQHF,TGTGCCATCAAGAATGGGGTTGGGAACAATCAGCCCCAGCATTTT
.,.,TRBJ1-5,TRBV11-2,CASSLDNQPQHF,TGTGCCAGCAGCTTGGACAATCAGCCCCAGCATTTT